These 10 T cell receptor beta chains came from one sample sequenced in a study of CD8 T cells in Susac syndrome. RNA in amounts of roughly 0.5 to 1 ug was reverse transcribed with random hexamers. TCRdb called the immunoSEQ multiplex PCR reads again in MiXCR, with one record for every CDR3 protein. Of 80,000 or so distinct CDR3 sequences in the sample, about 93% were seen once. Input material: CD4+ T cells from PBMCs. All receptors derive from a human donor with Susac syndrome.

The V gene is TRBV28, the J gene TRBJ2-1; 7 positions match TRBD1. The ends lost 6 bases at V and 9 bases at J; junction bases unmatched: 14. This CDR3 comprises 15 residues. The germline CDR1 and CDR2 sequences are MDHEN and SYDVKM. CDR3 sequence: CASSPADRAFSEQFF. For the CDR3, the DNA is TGTGCCAGCAGCCCGGCCGACAGGGCTTTTAGTGAGCAGTTCTTC.

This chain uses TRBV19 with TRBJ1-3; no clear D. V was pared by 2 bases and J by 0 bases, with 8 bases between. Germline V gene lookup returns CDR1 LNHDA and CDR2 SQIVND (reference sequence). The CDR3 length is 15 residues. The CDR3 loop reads CASSISGNSGNTIYF. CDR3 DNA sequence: TGTGCCAGTAGTATATCCGGGAACTCTGGAAACACCATATATTTT.

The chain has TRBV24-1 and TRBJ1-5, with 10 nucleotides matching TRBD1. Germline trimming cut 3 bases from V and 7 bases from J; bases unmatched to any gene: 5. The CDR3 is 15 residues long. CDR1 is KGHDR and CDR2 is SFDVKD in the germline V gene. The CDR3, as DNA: TGTGCCACCAGTGATGCGGGACAGGGGCGACAGCCCCAGCATTTT. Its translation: CATSDAGQGRQPQHF.

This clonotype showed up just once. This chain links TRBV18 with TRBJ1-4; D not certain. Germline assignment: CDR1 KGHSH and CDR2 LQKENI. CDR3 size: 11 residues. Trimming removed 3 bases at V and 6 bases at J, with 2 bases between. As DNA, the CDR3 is TGTGCCAGCTCACCGGATGAAAAACTGTTTTTT. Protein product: CASSPDEKLFF.

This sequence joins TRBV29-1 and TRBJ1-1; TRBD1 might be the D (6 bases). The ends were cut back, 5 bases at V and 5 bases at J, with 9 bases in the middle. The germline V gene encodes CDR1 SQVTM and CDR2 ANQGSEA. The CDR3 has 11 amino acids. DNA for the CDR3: TGCAGCGTTCATGGACAGACTGAAGCTTTCTTT. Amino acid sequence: CSVHGQTEAFF. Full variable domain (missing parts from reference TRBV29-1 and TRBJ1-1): SAVISQKPSRDICQRGTSLTIQCQVDSQVTMMFWYRQQPGQSLTLIATANQGSEATYESGFVIDKFPISRPNLTFSTLTVSNMSPEDSSIYLCSVHGQTEAFFGQGTRLTVV.

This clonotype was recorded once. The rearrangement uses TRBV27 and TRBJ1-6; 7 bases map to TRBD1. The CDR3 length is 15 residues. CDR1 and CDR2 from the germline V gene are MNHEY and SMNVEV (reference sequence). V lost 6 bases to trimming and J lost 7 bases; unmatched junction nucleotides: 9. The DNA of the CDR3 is TGTGCCAGCAGGCTTCAGTGGGGACAGAATTCACCCCTCCACTTT. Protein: CASRLQWGQNSPLHF.

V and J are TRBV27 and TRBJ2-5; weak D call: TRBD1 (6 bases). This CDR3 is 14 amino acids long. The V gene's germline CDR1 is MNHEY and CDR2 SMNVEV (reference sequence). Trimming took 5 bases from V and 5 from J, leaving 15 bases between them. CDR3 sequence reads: CASSPRGRVETQYF. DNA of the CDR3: TGTGCCAGCAGTCCCAGGGGCAGGGTGGAGACCCAGTACTTC.

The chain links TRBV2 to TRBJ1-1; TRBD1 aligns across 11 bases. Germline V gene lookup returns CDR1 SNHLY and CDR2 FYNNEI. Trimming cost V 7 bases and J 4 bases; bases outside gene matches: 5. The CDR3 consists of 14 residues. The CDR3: CASITGTGGTEAFF. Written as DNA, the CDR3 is TGTGCCAGCATTACCGGGACAGGGGGCACTGAAGCTTTCTTT.

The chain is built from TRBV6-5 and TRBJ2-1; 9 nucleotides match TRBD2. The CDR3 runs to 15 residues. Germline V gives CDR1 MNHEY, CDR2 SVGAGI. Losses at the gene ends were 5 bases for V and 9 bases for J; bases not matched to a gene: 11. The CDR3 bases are TGTGCCAGCAGTCAAAGCGGGGGGCTCCCGGGTGAGCAGTTCTTC. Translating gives CASSQSGGLPGEQFF.

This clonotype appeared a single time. In DNA, the CDR3 is TGCAGTGCTAGACTAGCAGGTAGTTCACCCCTCCACTTT. As protein: CSARLAGSSPLHF. The chain uses TRBV20-1 and TRBJ1-6; unclear D gene. V dropped 2 bases and J dropped 9 bases, with 11 bases sitting between them. Germline CDR1 reads DFQATT; CDR2 reads SNEGSKA (reference sequence). This CDR3 spans 13 amino acids.